The 16 T cell receptor beta chains presented below share a single source sample, sequenced in a study of response to subunit inactivated influenza vaccine. One entry per CDR3 protein, called by TCRdb with MiXCR from the RT-PCR reads. The repertoire holds a few hundred thousand distinct CDR3 sequences, around 7.9% seen once, with less than 15% in the top ten. The source was PBMCs from blood, collected less than 30 months after vaccination. Receptors were obtained from a man between 45 and 75 years old who received an inactivated influenza vaccine.

Only a few counts were recorded for this clonotype. This rearrangement joins TRBV3-1 to TRBJ2-7; no firm D call. CDR1 is LGHDT and CDR2 is YNNKEL in the germline V gene (reference sequence). The CDR3 extends over 13 amino acids. The V gene lost 2 bases and the J gene lost 0 bases, with 5 bases spanning the gap. The CDR3 DNA reads as TGTGCCAGCAGCCAACCCCCCTCCTACGAGCAGTACTTC. Its protein is CASSQPPSYEQYF.

The sample holds a few counts of this clonotype. V usage is TRBV19 and J usage is TRBJ1-4; 7 nucleotides align to TRBD1. Germline lookup yields CDR1 LNHDA and CDR2 SQIVND (reference sequence). Germline trimming cut 3 bases from V and 8 bases from J; bases unmatched to any gene: 9. The CDR3 extends over 15 amino acids. CDR3 in amino acids: CASSIEGTVNEKLFF. The CDR3 DNA sequence: TGTGCCAGTAGTATCGAGGGGACAGTGAACGAAAAACTGTTTTTT.

This clonotype has ten or more counts. The chain is built from TRBV12-3 or TRBV12-4 and TRBJ1-2; unclear D gene. This CDR3 has 13 residues. Trimming shortened V by 3 bases and J by 0 bases, and 5 bases separated the two germline ends. This CDR3 reads CASSLGSNYGYTF. CDR3 coding DNA: TGTGCCAGCAGTTTGGGGTCTAACTATGGCTACACCTTC.

This clonotype was recorded a few times. This chain connects TRBV5-5 to TRBJ2-1, with D possibly matching TRBD2 (6 bases). The CDR3 covers 16 residues. The V and J ends lost 3 bases and 2 bases respectively, with 15 bases between them. The germline V gene has CDR1 SGHKS and CDR2 YYEKEE (reference sequence). CDR3 sequence: CASSWDGGRTYNEQFF. As DNA, the CDR3 is TGTGCCAGCAGCTGGGACGGAGGGAGGACCTACAATGAGCAGTTCTTC.

This clonotype was counted between two and nine times. J is TRBJ2-3 and V is TRBV7-2, with 8 bases matching TRBD1. CDR3 length: 13 amino acids. Losses at the gene ends were 5 bases for V and 6 bases for J; bases not matched to a gene: 4. Germline V gene sequence: CDR1 SGHTA, CDR2 FQGNSA. The DNA of the CDR3 is TGTGCCAGCAGCGCCGGACAGGGTGATACGCAGTATTTT. This sequence encodes CASSAGQGDTQYF.

This chain joins TRBV29-1 and TRBJ2-7; D is unresolved. Trimming left V 4 bases short and J 2 bases short, with 12 bases between. The CDR3 sequence is 13 residues long. Germline V lookup: CDR1 SQVTM, CDR2 ANQGSEA. DNA of the CDR3: TGCAGCGTTGTAGGTGGTTTGACCTACGAGCAGTACTTC. Encoded protein: CSVVGGLTYEQYF.

This chain joins TRBV24-1 and TRBJ2-1; no reliable D call. With 3 bases removed from V and 9 bases from J, the gap between germline ends came to 11 bases. This CDR3 spans 13 amino acids. Germline-derived CDR1 and CDR2 are KGHDR and SFDVKD. CDR3 residues: CATSDEVSREQFF. Here the CDR3 DNA reads TGTGCCACCAGTGATGAGGTCAGTCGTGAGCAGTTCTTC.

The V gene is TRBV4-1, the J gene TRBJ2-3; D might be TRBD2 (6 bases). The germline V and J ends were trimmed by 0 bases and 11 bases, with 12 bases remaining between them. This CDR3 has 13 residues. CDR1 is MGHRA, CDR2 YSYEKL, per germline. CDR3 residues: CASSQDAGTVQYF. The CDR3 bases are TGCGCCAGCAGCCAAGATGCCGGGACTGTGCAGTATTTT.

V is TRBV5-1 and J is TRBJ2-7; TRBD1 matches at 8 bases. The CDR3 has 14 residues. V lost 1 base to trimming and J lost 5 bases; unmatched junction nucleotides: 5. Germline V lookup: CDR1 SGHRS, CDR2 YFSETQ. CDR3 in amino acids: CASSLIETGDEQYF. The CDR3 DNA follows: TGCGCCAGCAGCTTGATAGAGACAGGGGACGAGCAGTACTTC.

Ten or more counts support this clonotype. The chain combines TRBV20-1 with TRBJ1-6; D possibly corresponds to TRBD1 (5 bases). The germline V and J ends were trimmed by 5 bases and 10 bases, with 18 bases remaining between them. Germline CDR1 and CDR2: DFQATT and SNEGSKA (reference sequence). CDR3 length: 14 residues. In DNA, the CDR3 is TGCAGTGCTGAAAGCAGGGATTTCGGGTCACCCCTCCACTTT. It translates to CSAESRDFGSPLHF.

This clonotype showed up just a few times. At one end, the junction sequence differs from germline, possibly due to a read error. This rearrangement joins TRBV5-4 to TRBJ2-1; 10 nucleotides agree with TRBD1. This CDR3 has 16 residues. From germline, CDR1 is SGHNT and CDR2 YYREEE (reference sequence). CDR3 protein: CASSTAATGGYYEQFF. CDR3 sequence (DNA): TGTGCCAGCAGCACCGCCGCGACAGGGGGCTACTATGAGCAGTTCTTC.

V and J are TRBV6-5 and TRBJ1-2, with 9 positions matching TRBD1. V dropped 4 bases and J dropped 8; count of bases not matched to a gene: 14. The CDR3 consists of 16 residues. CDR1 is MNHEY and CDR2 is SVGAGI in the germline V gene. Here the CDR3 reads CASSSGTGIQLGGYTF. The CDR3 DNA follows: TGTGCCAGCAGTTCCGGGACAGGGATCCAGCTGGGAGGCTACACCTTC.

This clonotype was observed many times. V gene TRBV12-3 or TRBV12-4 combines with J gene TRBJ1-5, with D unresolved. The V gene lost 2 bases and the J gene lost 6 bases, with 8 bases spanning the gap. The CDR3 has 13 amino acids. The DNA of the CDR3 is TGTGCCAGCAGTTTAAATGAAGGTCAGCCCCAGCATTTT. Translating it yields CASSLNEGQPQHF.

This clonotype was recorded at least ten times. The V call is TRBV6-5, the J call TRBJ1-5, with D tentatively TRBD1 (5 bases). The CDR3 is made up of 12 amino acids. The V gene's germline CDR1 is MNHEY and CDR2 SVGAGI. V was trimmed by 6 bases and J by 7 bases, leaving 10 bases between them. The CDR3 loop is CASSQGRQPQHF. In nucleotides, the CDR3 is TGTGCCAGCAGCCAGGGACGCCAGCCCCAGCATTTT.

V gene TRBV9 combines with J gene TRBJ2-5; TRBD1 might be the D (5 bases). Germline-derived CDR1 and CDR2 are SGDLS and YYNGEE. The V gene lost 0 bases and the J gene lost 2 bases, with 8 bases spanning the gap. The CDR3 extends over 14 amino acids. The DNA of the CDR3 is TGTGCCAGCAGCGTAGAGGACACTCAAGAGACCCAGTACTTC. As protein: CASSVEDTQETQYF.

The rearrangement links TRBV5-1 to TRBJ2-1; no clear D gene. Trimming took 6 bases from V and 4 from J, leaving 14 bases between them. The CDR3 has 14 residues. CDR1 SGHRS and CDR2 YFSETQ come from the germline V gene. The CDR3 loop reads CASTGGALYNEQFF. The CDR3 DNA is TGCGCCAGCACCGGTGGAGCCCTATACAATGAGCAGTTCTTC.